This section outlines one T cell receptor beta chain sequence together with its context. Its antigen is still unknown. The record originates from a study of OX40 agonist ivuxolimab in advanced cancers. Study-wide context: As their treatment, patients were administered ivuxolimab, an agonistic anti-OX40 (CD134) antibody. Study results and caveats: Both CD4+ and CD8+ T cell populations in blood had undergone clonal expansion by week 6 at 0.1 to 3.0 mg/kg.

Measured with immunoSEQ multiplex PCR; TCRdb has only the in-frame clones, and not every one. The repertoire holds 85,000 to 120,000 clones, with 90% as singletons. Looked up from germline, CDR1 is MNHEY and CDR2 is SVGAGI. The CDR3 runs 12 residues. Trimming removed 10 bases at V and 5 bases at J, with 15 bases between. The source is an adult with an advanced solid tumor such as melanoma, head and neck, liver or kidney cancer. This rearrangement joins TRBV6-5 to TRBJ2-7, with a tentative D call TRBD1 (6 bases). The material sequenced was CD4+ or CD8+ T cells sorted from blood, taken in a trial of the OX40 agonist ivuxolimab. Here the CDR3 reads CATTGMRDEQYF. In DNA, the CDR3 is TGTGCCACCACAGGGATGCGAGACGAGCAGTACTTC.